These 5 T cell receptor beta chains were sequenced from one sample in a study of graft-versus-host responses after intestinal transplantation. Using immunoSEQ multiplex PCR, the repertoire was profiled, and TCRdb retains in-frame clones only, with some absent. The table lists about 12,000 clones, around 82% of them singletons. The sequencing used PBMCs, collected around 120 days after transplant. These TCRs come from a human patient who received an intestinal transplant, so some T cells may come from the graft donor.

This chain joins TRBV6-1 and TRBJ2-1, with 7 bases aligning to TRBD2. The CDR3 spans 14 residues. The germline V gene has CDR1 MNHNS and CDR2 SASEGT. V dropped 4 bases and J dropped 3; count of bases not matched to a gene: 3. CDR3 loop: CASSVGGSYNEQFF. The CDR3 DNA reads TGTGCCAGCAGTGTGGGGGGGAGCTACAATGAGCAGTTCTTC.

The table lists this clone with a few counts. The V call is TRBV21-1, the J call TRBJ1-3; TRBD1 was called by the table and not checked on the DNA. TRBV21-1 has pseudogene status. The CDR3 is 15 residues long. The CDR3 DNA reads TGTGCCAGCAGCAAAGGGACAGGGAGAGGAAACACCATATATTTT. Translating gives CASSKGTGRGNTIYF.

The chain is built from TRBV9 and TRBJ1-2; TRBD1 matches 8 bases. The CDR3 is made up of 16 amino acids. The V segment lost 8 bases and the J segment 2 bases; nucleotides outside the gene matches: 14. Germline V lookup: CDR1 SGDLS, CDR2 YYNGEE. The CDR3 loop reads CARNERPSGGNYGYTF. The CDR3 nucleotides read TGTGCCAGAAACGAGCGGCCGTCAGGGGGCAACTATGGCTACACCTTC.

The J gene is TRBJ2-6, the V gene TRBV29-1; 15 positions match TRBD2. CDR3 size: 17 residues. Germline V CDR1 and CDR2: SQVTM, ANQGSEA. The J segment lost 4 bases and the V segment lost 6 bases, leaving 7 bases of the junction unmatched. CDR3 sequence (DNA): TGCAGCGTGGGGGGACTAGCGGGAGGAGAAGGGGCCAACGTCCTGACTTTC. Amino acid sequence: CSVGGLAGGEGANVLTF. Full variable domain (remainder filled in from reference TRBV29-1 and TRBJ2-6): SAVISQKPSRDICQRGTSLTIQCQVDSQVTMMFWYRQQPGQSLTLIATANQGSEATYESGFVIDKFPISRPNLTFSTLTVSNMSPEDSSIYLCSVGGLAGGEGANVLTFGAGSRLTVL.

The V and J genes are TRBV6-1 and TRBJ2-4, with D possibly matching TRBD2 (5 bases). In germline, CDR1 is MNHNS, CDR2 SASEGT. V was shortened by 2 bases and J by 0 bases, with 11 bases between the two germline ends. This CDR3 is 16 amino acids long. The CDR3 sequence is CASSEQEEGAKNIQYF. The CDR3 coding sequence is TGTGCCAGCAGTGAACAGGAGGAAGGAGCCAAAAACATTCAGTACTTC.